The present TCR beta chain was sequenced within a study of STAT5B mutations in CD4+ large granular lymphocyte leukemia. Study details: Among healthy controls, a particular HLA allele went with more CDR3 'QG' motifs. Findings of the study overall: Patient CD4-sorted repertoires stayed more clonal than healthy ones after leukemic-clone removal.

Generated by immunoSEQ multiplex PCR, the TCRdb table keeps only in-frame clones and is missing some. The repertoire holds about 48,000 clones, roughly 72% seen once, with roughly 1.4% in the top ten. The table lists this clone with a few counts. Its antigen is unknown. The CDR3 consists of 13 residues. Trimming took off 11 bases at V and 0 bases at J, with 10 bases between the two ends. Germline loops: CDR1 MNHNS, CDR2 SASEGT. This receptor was taken from a human donor in good health. Sequenced material: CD4+ T cells from blood buffy coats. The chain combines TRBV6-1 with TRBJ1-4; D not resolved. The CDR3 here is CAGRGTTNEKLFF. DNA for the CDR3: TGTGCCGGCCGGGGAACAACTAATGAAAAACTGTTTTTT.